This T cell receptor beta chain was sequenced for a study of PD-L1 blockade in urothelial cancer. Whole-study context: Patients' atezolizumab regimen, 1,200 mg intravenously every 3 weeks, began around 2014. Most patients, about 85% of the 29, were males with bladder-origin cancer.

Some clones are missing from TCRdb's copy, which holds only in-frame ones; the method was immunoSEQ multiplex PCR. The data contain about 70,000 clones, under 90% of them singletons. V lost 1 base and J lost 4; bases outside the gene matches: 7. The CDR3 covers 15 residues. Germline-derived CDR1 and CDR2 are SQVTM and ANQGSEA. The chain recombines TRBV29-1 with TRBJ2-1, with 7 bases matching TRBD2. The specimen was PBMCs, collected around atezolizumab (anti-PD-L1) treatment. The origin of this receptor is a man in his 70s with urothelial cancer. CDR3: CSVEGLGRRYNEQFF. The CDR3 DNA reads TGCAGCGTTGAAGGACTCGGGAGGAGGTACAATGAGCAGTTCTTC.